This T cell receptor beta chain was sequenced in a study of T cells in localized non-small cell lung cancer. Concerning this clone itself: Its antigen is currently unknown.

Study conclusions and caveats: Appearances in adjacent lung were noted for a median about 60 of the top 100 tumor clones. Higher T cell density in the blood was associated with longer overall survival, whereas higher adjacent-lung clonality associated with shorter survival.

Clones were read by immunoSEQ multiplex PCR, and TCRdb kept only the in-frame ones, dropping some. Of around 130,000 clones listed, more than 80% are singletons. The V gene's germline CDR1 is SGHNT and CDR2 YYREEE (reference sequence). Trimming took 2 bases from V and 2 from J, leaving 15 bases between them. The CDR3 loop spans 16 amino acids. This receptor was taken from a female donor at least 60 years old with stage I lung adenocarcinoma. V and J are TRBV5-4 and TRBJ2-3; D possibly corresponds to TRBD2 (5 bases). This sample comprised peripheral blood, obtained before any cancer treatment. The CDR3 region is CASSFIRGLPTDTQYF. Here the CDR3 DNA reads TGTGCCAGCAGCTTTATCCGAGGACTTCCCACAGATACGCAGTATTTT.